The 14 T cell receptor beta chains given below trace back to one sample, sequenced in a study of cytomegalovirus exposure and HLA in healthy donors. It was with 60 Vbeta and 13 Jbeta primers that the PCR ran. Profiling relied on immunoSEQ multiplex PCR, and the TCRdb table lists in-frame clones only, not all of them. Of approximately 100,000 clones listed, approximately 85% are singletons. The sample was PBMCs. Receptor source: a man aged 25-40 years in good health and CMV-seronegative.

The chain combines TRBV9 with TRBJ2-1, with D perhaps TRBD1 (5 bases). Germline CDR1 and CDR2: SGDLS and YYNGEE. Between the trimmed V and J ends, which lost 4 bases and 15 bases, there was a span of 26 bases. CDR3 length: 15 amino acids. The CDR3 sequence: CASSSAPKRRTQGFF. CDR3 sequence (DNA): TGTGCCAGCAGCTCCGCTCCCAAGAGGAGAACTCAGGGGTTCTTC.

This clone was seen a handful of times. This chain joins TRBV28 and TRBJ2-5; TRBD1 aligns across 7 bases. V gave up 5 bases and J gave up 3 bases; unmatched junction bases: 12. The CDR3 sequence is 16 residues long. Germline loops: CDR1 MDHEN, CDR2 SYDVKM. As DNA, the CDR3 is TGTGCCAGCAGTATAAACTCCGGGACAGAAAAAGAGACCCAGTACTTC. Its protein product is CASSINSGTEKETQYF.

The CDR3, as DNA: TGCGCCAGCCCGGACTCCTACTTC. Its translation: CASPDSYF. The J gene is TRBJ2-7, the V gene TRBV5-1; the D gene is possibly TRBD2 (5 bases). V lost 7 bases and J lost 13, with 9 bases in between. Germline V lookup: CDR1 SGHRS, CDR2 YFSETQ. The CDR3 extends over 8 amino acids.

CDR3 loop: CASTLTGTGVGNEQFF. The CDR3 bases are TGTGCCAGCACTCTTACTGGGACAGGGGTGGGCAATGAGCAGTTCTTC. V and J are TRBV27 and TRBJ2-1; 10 nucleotides line up with TRBD1. Germline-derived CDR1 and CDR2 are MNHEY and SMNVEV (reference sequence). CDR3 length: 16 amino acids. V gave up 7 bases and J gave up 6 bases; unmatched junction bases: 12.

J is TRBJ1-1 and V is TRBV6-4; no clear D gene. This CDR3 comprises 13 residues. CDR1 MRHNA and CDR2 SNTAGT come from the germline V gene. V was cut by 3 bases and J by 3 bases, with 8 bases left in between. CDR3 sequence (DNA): TGTGCCAGCAGTGAGGGCAGATACACTGAAGCTTTCTTT. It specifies CASSEGRYTEAFF.

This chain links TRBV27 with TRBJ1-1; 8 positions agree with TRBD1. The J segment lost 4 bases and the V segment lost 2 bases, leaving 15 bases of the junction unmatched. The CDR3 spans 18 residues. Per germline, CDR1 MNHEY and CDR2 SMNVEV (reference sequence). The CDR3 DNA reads TGTGCCAGCAGTTTAATGCCAGGGGGCTCTTTTCCTCGCACTGAAGCTTTCTTT. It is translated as CASSLMPGGSFPRTEAFF.

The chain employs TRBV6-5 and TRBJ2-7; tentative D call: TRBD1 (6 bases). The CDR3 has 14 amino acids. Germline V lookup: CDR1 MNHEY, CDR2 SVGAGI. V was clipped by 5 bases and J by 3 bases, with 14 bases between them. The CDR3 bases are TGTGCCAGCAGTAGAAGACAGGCCTACTACGAGCAGTACTTC. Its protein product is CASSRRQAYYEQYF.

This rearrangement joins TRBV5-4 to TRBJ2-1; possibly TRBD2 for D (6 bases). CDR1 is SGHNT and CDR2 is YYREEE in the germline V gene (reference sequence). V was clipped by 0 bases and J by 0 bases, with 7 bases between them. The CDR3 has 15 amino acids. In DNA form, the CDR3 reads TGTGCCAGCAGCTTGGTGGGGGGCTCCTACAATGAGCAGTTCTTC. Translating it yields CASSLVGGSYNEQFF.

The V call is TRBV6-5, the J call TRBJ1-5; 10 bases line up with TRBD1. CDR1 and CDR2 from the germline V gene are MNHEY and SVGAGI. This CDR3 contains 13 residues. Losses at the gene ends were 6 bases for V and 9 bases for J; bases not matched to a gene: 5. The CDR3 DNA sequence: TGTGCCAGCAGACGGGACAGGGGTTCGCCCCAGCATTTT. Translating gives CASRRDRGSPQHF.

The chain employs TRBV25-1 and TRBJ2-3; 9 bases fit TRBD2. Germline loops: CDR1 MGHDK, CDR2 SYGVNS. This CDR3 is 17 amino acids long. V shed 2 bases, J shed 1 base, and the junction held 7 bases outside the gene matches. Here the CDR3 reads CASSEIVAGVGTDTQYF. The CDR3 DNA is TGTGCCAGCAGTGAAATAGTAGCGGGAGTTGGCACAGATACGCAGTATTTT.

The CDR3 sequence is CASSEGGDWWETFKAGELFF. The CDR3 DNA follows: TGTGCCAGCAGTGAGGGGGGGGATTGGTGGGAGACGTTTAAGGCCGGGGAGCTGTTTTTT. This chain links TRBV6-1 with TRBJ2-2; TRBD2 matches 7 bases. CDR3 length equals 20 residues. J gave up 6 bases and V 3 bases, and 22 bases lay outside the gene matches. The germline CDR1 and CDR2 sequences are MNHNS and SASEGT.

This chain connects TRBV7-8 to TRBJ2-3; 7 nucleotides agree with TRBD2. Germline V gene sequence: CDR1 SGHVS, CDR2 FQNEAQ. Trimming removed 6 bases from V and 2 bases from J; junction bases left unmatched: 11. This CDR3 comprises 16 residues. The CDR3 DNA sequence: TGTGCCAGCAGTTATAGGGGCGGGAGATTCACAGATACGCAGTATTTT. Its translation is CASSYRGGRFTDTQYF.

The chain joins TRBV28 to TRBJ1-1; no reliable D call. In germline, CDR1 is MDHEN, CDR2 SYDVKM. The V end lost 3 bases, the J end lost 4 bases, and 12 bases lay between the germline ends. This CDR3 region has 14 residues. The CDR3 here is CASSLAGGLTEAFF. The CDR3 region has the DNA TGTGCCAGCAGTTTGGCGGGCGGTCTCACTGAAGCTTTCTTT.

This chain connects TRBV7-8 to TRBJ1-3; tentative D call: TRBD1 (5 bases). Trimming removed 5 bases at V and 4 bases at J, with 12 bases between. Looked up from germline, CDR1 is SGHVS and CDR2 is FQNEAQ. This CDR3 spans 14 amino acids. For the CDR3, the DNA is TGTGCCAGCAGCCAGACAGTGAGGGGAAACACCATATATTTT. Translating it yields CASSQTVRGNTIYF. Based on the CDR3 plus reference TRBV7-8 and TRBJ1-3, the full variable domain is GAGVSQSPRYKVAKRGQDVALRCDPISGHVSLFWYQQALGQGPEFLTYFQNEAQLDKSGLPSDRFFAERPEGSVSTLKIQRTQQEDSAVYLCASSQTVRGNTIYFGEGSWLTVV.